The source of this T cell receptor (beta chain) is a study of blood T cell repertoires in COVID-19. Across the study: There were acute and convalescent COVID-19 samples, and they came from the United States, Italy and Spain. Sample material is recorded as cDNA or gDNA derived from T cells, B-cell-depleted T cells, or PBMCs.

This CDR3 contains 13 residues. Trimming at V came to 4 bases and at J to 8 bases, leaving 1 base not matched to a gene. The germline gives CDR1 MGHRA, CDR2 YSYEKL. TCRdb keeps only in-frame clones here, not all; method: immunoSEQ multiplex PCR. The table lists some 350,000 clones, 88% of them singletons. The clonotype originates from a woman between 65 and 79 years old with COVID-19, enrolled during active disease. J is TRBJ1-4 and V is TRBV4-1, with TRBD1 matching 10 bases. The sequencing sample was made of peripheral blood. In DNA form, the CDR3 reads TGCGCCAGCAGCCTGGGACAGGGGGAAAAACTGTTTTTT. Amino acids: CASSLGQGEKLFF.